This TCR beta chain was recorded in a study of OX40 agonist ivuxolimab in advanced cancers. Study summary: Dose-escalation patients were diagnosed with hepatocellular carcinoma, melanoma, renal cell cancer or head and neck cancer.

The CDR3 contains 15 residues. The germline V gene encodes CDR1 SNHLY and CDR2 FYNNEI. V was cut by 1 base and J by 4 bases, with 11 bases left in between. Clones were sequenced by immunoSEQ multiplex PCR, and TCRdb holds only the in-frame ones, with some missing. The table has 50,000 to 60,000 clones, 80% to 90% seen once. The gene calls are TRBV2 and TRBJ2-1; the D gene is possibly TRBD1 (6 bases). Sequences were derived from CD4+ or CD8+ T cells sorted from blood, sampled in a trial of the OX40 agonist ivuxolimab. The sequence came from an adult with an advanced solid tumor such as melanoma, head and neck, liver or kidney cancer. CDR3 DNA sequence: TGTGCCAGCAGTGAAGGATTCGGACAGTACAATGAGCAGTTCTTC. This gives the protein CASSEGFGQYNEQFF. The variable domain in full, completed from reference TRBV2 and TRBJ2-1, reads EPEVTQTPSHQVTQMGQEVILRCVPISNHLYFYWYRQILGQKVEFLVSFYNNEISEKSEIFDDQFSVERPDGSNFTLKIRSTKLEDSAMYFCASSEGFGQYNEQFFGPGTRLTVL.